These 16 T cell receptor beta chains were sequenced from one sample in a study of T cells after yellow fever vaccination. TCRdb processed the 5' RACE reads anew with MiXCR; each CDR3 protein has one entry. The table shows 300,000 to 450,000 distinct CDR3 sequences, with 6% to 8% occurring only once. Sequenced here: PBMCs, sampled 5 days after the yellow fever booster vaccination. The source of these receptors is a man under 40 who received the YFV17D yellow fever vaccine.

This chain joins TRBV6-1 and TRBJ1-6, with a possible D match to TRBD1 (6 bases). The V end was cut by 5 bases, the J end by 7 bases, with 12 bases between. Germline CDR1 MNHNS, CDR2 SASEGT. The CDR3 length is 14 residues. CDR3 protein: CASSRTVENSPLHF. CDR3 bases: TGTGCCAGCAGTAGGACAGTCGAGAATTCACCCCTCCACTTT.

The DNA for the CDR3 is TGCAGTGCTAATAAAGGGGGGGGTTACGAGCAGTACTTC. This translates into CSANKGGGYEQYF. The J gene is TRBJ2-7, the V gene TRBV20-1; the D gene is possibly TRBD2 (7 bases). The V gene lost 4 bases and the J gene lost 4 bases, with 14 bases spanning the gap. CDR3 length: 13 amino acids. Germline V lookup: CDR1 DFQATT, CDR2 SNEGSKA (reference sequence).

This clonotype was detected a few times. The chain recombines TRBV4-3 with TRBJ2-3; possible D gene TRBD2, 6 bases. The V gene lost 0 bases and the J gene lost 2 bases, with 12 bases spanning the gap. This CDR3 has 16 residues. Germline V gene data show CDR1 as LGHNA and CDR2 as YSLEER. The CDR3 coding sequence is TGCGCCAGCAGCCAAGATTATGGAGGGTCCACAGATACGCAGTATTTT. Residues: CASSQDYGGSTDTQYF.

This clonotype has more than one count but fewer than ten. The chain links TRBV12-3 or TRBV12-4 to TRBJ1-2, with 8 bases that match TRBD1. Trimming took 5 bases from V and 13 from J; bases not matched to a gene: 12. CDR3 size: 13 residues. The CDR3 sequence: CASSPRQGSAGTF. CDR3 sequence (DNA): TGTGCCAGCAGTCCAAGACAGGGGAGCGCCGGCACCTTC.

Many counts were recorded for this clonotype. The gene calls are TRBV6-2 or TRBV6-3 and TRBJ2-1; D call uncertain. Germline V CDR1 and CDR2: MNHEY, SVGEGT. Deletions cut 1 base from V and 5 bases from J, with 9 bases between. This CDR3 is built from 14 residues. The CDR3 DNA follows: TGTGCCAGCAGTTACTTTGACTCAAACAATGAGCAGTTCTTC. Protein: CASSYFDSNNEQFF.

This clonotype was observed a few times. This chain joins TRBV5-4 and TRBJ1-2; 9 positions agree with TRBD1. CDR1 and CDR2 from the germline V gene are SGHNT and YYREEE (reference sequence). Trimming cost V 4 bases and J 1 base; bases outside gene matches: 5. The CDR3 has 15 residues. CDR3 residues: CASSKGTGNNYGYTF. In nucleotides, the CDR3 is TGTGCCAGCAGCAAGGGGACAGGGAATAACTATGGCTACACCTTC.

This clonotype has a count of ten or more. This CDR3 is CSASNPVHSIQYF. The CDR3 DNA follows: TGCAGTGCTAGCAACCCGGTCCATAGCATTCAGTACTTC. This chain joins TRBV20-1 and TRBJ2-4; no clear D gene. CDR3 length: 13 residues. Germline V CDR1 and CDR2: DFQATT, SNEGSKA (reference sequence). V lost 3 bases, J lost 9 bases, and 15 bases lay in between.

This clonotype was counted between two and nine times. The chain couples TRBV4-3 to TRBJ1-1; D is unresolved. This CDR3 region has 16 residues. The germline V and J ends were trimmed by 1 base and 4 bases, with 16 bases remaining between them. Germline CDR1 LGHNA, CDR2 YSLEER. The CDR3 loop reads CASSQGGGLRSTEAFF. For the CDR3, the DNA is TGCGCCAGCAGCCAAGGGGGAGGACTCCGGAGCACTGAAGCTTTCTTT.

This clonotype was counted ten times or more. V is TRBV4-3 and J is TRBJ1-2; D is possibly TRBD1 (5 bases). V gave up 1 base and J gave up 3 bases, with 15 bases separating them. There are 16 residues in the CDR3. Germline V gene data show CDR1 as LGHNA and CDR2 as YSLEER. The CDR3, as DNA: TGCGCCAGCAGCCAAGGGGAGAGGGGAGGGGACTATGGCTACACCTTC. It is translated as CASSQGERGGDYGYTF.

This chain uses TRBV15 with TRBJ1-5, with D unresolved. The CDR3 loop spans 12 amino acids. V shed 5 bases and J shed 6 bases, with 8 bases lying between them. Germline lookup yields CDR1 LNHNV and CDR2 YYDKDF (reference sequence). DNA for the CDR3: TGTGCCACCAGCCCAAGAAGTCAGCCCCAGCATTTT. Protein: CATSPRSQPQHF.

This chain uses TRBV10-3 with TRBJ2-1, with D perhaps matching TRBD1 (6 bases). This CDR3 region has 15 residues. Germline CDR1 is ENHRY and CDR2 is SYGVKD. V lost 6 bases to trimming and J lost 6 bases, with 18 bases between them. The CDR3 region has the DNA TGTGCCATCAGCCTAGGGGTCACAGGGTCCAATGAGCAGTTCTTC. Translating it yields CAISLGVTGSNEQFF.

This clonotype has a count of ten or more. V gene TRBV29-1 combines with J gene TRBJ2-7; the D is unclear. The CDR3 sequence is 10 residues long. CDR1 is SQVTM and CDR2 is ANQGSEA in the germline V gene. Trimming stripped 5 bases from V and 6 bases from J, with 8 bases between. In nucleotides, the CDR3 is TGCAGCGTTCGCGAACTCGAGCAGTACTTC. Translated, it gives CSVRELEQYF.

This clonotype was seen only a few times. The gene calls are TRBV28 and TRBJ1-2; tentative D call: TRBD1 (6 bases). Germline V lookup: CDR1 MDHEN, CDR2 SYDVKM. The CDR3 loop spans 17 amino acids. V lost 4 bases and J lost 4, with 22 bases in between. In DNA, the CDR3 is TGTGCCAGCAGTTCGCCCGGGGGTGGGGGGCCTGTCTATGGCTACACCTTC. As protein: CASSSPGGGGPVYGYTF.

DNA of the CDR3: TGCAGTGCTTTATGGGTCGGTCAAGAGACCCAGTACTTC. Amino acids: CSALWVGQETQYF. The V gene is TRBV20-1, the J gene TRBJ2-5; D unclear. The CDR3 has 13 amino acids. Trimming took off 5 bases at V and 2 bases at J, with 12 bases between the two ends. Per the germline V gene, CDR1 is DFQATT and CDR2 is SNEGSKA (reference sequence).

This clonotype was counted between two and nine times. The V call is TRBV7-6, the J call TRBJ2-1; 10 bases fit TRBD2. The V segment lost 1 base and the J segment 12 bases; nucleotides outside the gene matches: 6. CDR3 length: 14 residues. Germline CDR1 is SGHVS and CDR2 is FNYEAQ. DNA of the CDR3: TGTGCCAGCAGCTTAGAATTACCTAGCGGGAGGCAGTTCTTC. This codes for CASSLELPSGRQFF.

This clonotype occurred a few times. DNA of the CDR3: TGCAGTGCTAACCACGACGAGCAGTACTTC. Protein: CSANHDEQYF. The chain carries TRBV20-1 and TRBJ2-7; D unresolved. From germline, CDR1 is DFQATT and CDR2 SNEGSKA (reference sequence). Between the trimmed V and J ends, which lost 4 bases and 5 bases, there was a span of 6 bases. This CDR3 contains 10 residues.